This T cell receptor beta chain is from a study of cytomegalovirus exposure and HLA in healthy donors (dated by TCRdb to about 2017). About the investigation overall: According to an earlier analysis of 450 to 650 of the donors, roughly 180 million T cells yielded 117 million unique TCR beta sequences and roughly 280 Gb of sequence data. Of the roughly 400 genotyped donors, 75% to 85% were placed in the genetic ancestry cluster associated with self-reported Caucasian donors. Using immunosequencing, the study profiled T cell repertoires from 550 to 750 subjects and related those repertoires to cytomegalovirus serostatus. Every repertoire in the discovery cohort had been generated on one and the same sequencing platform. Alongside the repertoire data, information on donor age, sex, ethnicity and CMV serostatus was compiled. Among approximately 370 genotyped donors of the cohort, an average of around 240,000 unique TCR beta nucleotide sequences was sequenced per donor, of which 15% to 20% were non-productive. An earlier analysis of 587 of the donors applied high-throughput TCR beta sequencing to assess whether each TCR beta V gene segment acted as functional or pseudogenic. Class I and class II HLA loci were covered by the typing at four-digit resolution. Besides the first cohort of 666 subjects, a separate validation cohort made up of roughly 120 different subjects was used. In the later analysis, no new phenotypic data were used to find candidate immune exposures; instead, reliance was placed on TCR beta sequences and their occurrence across donors. Genome-wide SNP genotypes for about three fifths of the roughly 700 donors were used in a later genetic analysis, which treated that subset as a discovery cohort. An early release that covered fewer than 750 HLA-typed donors contained 300 to 350 gigabases of sequencing data and about 93 million unique TCR sequences. The study aimed to test whether cataloging public T cell receptors could reveal signatures of past pathogen exposure. Typing coverage differed by locus: A, B, C, DRB1 and DQB1 were typed in roughly 620-630 donors, DQA1 in about 500, DPA1 in around 600, and DPB1 in about 450. The study combined high-throughput TCR immunosequencing, statistical association of individual TCRs with disease status, and machine learning to predict cytomegalovirus infection status. Roughly five DR-DQ haplotypes were treated as single units for association and clustering because of strong linkage in the cohort. In a later analysis, previously published TCR beta repertoires from 550 to 750 donors were re-analyzed and high-resolution HLA genotyping was added so that TCR occurrence patterns could be studied.

The study at large found these results: Linkage disequilibrium might explain the correlated functional status among segregating V segments, but an unknown experimental factor could not be ruled out. In a later analysis, HLA-associated TCR beta chains showed more clonal expansion and lower generation probabilities than non-associated chains that were equally common. According to the authors, the approach could potentially be generalized to other disease states and immunological phenotypes. According to a later analysis, most CMV-associated TCR beta chains appeared to be HLA-restricted, and the HLA associations seemed to be driven largely by CMV exposure. Immune exposure information for the cohort was limited to CMV serostatus. A further reported finding was that TCR beta sequences accurately predicted the HLA-A and HLA-B alleles for most subjects in the first cohort. Three of the identified cytomegalovirus-associated TCR beta chains were confirmed in vitro to be specific for cytomegalovirus antigens. The 87-base-pair reads could not distinguish some IMGT-functional V segments, including TRBV6-2 and TRBV6-3, so those segments were excluded. Presence/absence analyses assumed roughly uniform sequencing depth across donors, an assumption that may not hold. A later analysis associated about 17,000 TCR beta sequences with specific HLA alleles at a false discovery rate of 0.05. The sequencing pipeline was judged likely to have produced a cluster of highly shared sequence variants as a technical artifact. A later genetic analysis associated a missense DCLRE1C variant with V-gene and J-gene trimming of TCR beta chains, and an independent cohort replicated the association. Some 16 rarely observed V segments, including chromosome 9 orphons, were excluded from the earlier analysis of about 600 of the donors because counts were too low. A total of 150 to 200 TCR beta chains were listed by the study as associated with cytomegalovirus. According to a later genetic analysis, donors in an Asian-associated ancestry cluster had fewer N-insertions in productive TCRs than the approximately 700-donor mean. In this cohort, only TCR beta chains were sequenced, and detectable features were limited by the absence of alpha or paired-chain data. In a later analysis, TCR association rates were found to vary across HLA loci, with the most associated TCRs seen for DRB1 alleles and the fewest for HLA-C alleles. In both the original and validation cohorts, the classifier was reported to diagnose cytomegalovirus status with high specificity and sensitivity. Because some donors lacked HLA typing at each locus, the association tests relied only on the typed subset. In a later analysis, several top co-occurrence clusters were reported to appear linked to parvovirus B19, influenza, CMV and Epstein-Barr virus. In an earlier analysis of 587 of the donors, most TCR beta V segments were observed in productive rearrangements about 90% or about 30% of the time, broadly matching IMGT annotations. When HLA alleles, especially DR and DQ, strongly co-occurred, TCR associations were difficult to assign to individual alleles. Across donors, most TCR sequences were observed very rarely, whereas some public TCRs were present in many individuals.

To prepare the library, the immunoSEQ multiplex PCR assay was applied. For the multiplex PCR, a mixture combining 60 forward primers for TCR Vbeta segments and 13 reverse primers for TCR Jbeta segments was used. Amplification of the CDR3 region of rearranged TCR beta genes was performed with a multiplex PCR assay on genomic DNA. The amplified TCR beta libraries were sequenced on the Illumina HiSeq System as 87-base-pair reads. In the paper's pipeline: A later analysis tallied roughly 76 million unique TCR beta chains across the 550 to 850 repertoires, and some 10 million of those chains were shared by two or more donors. Raw reads were error-corrected and collapsed into unique sequences by a nearest-neighbor algorithm in which closely related sequences were merged to remove PCR and sequencing errors. To assign V, D and J gene segments, CDR3 sequences were aligned to IMGT reference sequences. Each retained sequence needed at least a six-nucleotide match to both a V gene segment and a J gene segment. Rearrangements were classified as productive when the CDR3 lacked stop codons and remained in frame with V and J, and all other rearrangements were classified as non-productive. Following IMGT convention, CDR3 was defined as the stretch from the second conserved V-encoded cysteine to the conserved J-encoded phenylalanine. The earlier analysis of fewer than 700 of the donors excluded sequences that lacked an unambiguous match to a single V gene segment. An earlier analysis of approximately 590 of the donors called V segments functional above 56.7% productive rearrangements and segregating when the between-donor standard deviation exceeded 5%. A statistical classification framework was developed to diagnose cytomegalovirus status using the catalog of TCR beta chain sequences. In a later analysis, V and J genes were assigned by comparing TCR nucleotide sequences against IMGT/GENE-DB human TR gene sequences. Using the TCRdist pipeline, a later analysis assigned CDR3 sequences along with most-parsimonious VDJ recombination scenarios. In a later analysis, every TCR beta chain was defined by the combination of its CDR3 amino acid sequence and its V-gene family, and reads without a unique V-gene family were dropped. To address suspected cross-contamination and a sequencing artifact, a later analysis removed several hundred highly shared, low-generation-probability nucleotide sequences. In a later analysis, a clonal expansion index for each public chain was calculated from normalized within-repertoire ranks of inferred template counts. A later analysis computed generation probabilities with a VDJ recombination model fitted to out-of-frame rearrangements, and checked the results against IGoR. Hypergeometric tests were used in a later analysis to score TCR-TCR, TCR-HLA and TCR-CMV co-occurrence, with a repertoire-size bias correction applied to the TCR pairs. False discovery rates were estimated in a later analysis by permuting HLA or CMV assignments 20 times. In a later analysis, co-occurring TCRs were grouped using DBSCAN, and TCRdist sequence similarity was added for clustering within HLA-allele-positive subsets. Repertoires with fewer than 30,000 or more than 120,000 public chains, plus five repertoires with anomalous nucleotide sharing, were excluded from co-occurrence clustering. This immuneACCESS table, as held by TCRdb, lists in-frame sequences with V and J called but not all clones. Of the missing ones, under half trace to an unresolved V gene in checked studies; the others have no known cause. Clone size and V and J calls were adopted from that table, with D and trimming inferred from the DNA. Across this sample there are some 150,000 clones, with 60% to 80% seen only once. The top ten hold around 0.99% of the sample.

In total, approximately 700 healthy bone marrow donors made up the cohort. All cohort members were sampled while nominally healthy, although unrecorded immune exposures were likely present. The donor tested CMV seronegative, placing the donor among the 300 to 400 seronegative members of the cohort. A peripheral blood sample was collected from each donor, and TCR beta sequencing was performed on peripheral blood mononuclear cells. The Qiagen DNeasy Blood Extraction Kit was used to extract genomic DNA from the blood cell samples. The V end loses 6 bases and the J end loses 4 bases, and a stretch of 15 bases separates them. CDR1 and CDR2, per the germline V gene, are MNHNS and SASEGT. Measured from the cysteine to the phenylalanine, the CDR3 is 14 residues long. Solely the CDR3 DNA is kept, with 42 bases framed from the first base. As to this clone: What antigen it recognizes has not been identified. The sample holds no much larger clone one base away, and base qualities are not on file.

Sequenced: PBMCs. The sequence was collected from a male donor in good health and CMV-seronegative. The V and J genes are TRBV6-1 and TRBJ1-2, with TRBD1 as a weak D call on 6 bases. DNA sequence: TGTGCCAGCAGCTCCGGGACAAGTTTCTATGGCTACACCTTC. It translates to CASSSGTSFYGYTF.